The 14 T cell receptor beta chains given below trace back to one sample, sequenced in a study of CD8+ T cells in alopecia areata. Documented treatment: oral pan-JAK inhibitor, 5-10 mg twice daily. Isolated RNA was reverse transcribed into cDNA used as the sequencing template. Profiling relied on immunoSEQ multiplex PCR, and the TCRdb table lists in-frame clones only, not all of them. This table has some 200,000 clones, approximately 45% appearing once. Source: CD4+ T cells sorted from blood, taken around week 36, from a patient treated with tofacitinib. The receptors here all came from a human donor with alopecia areata.

The chain recombines TRBV5-1 with TRBJ2-7; D is ambiguous. The CDR3 has 11 amino acids. Germline V CDR1 and CDR2: SGHRS, YFSETQ. V gave up 0 bases and J gave up 6 bases, with 4 bases separating them. As DNA, the CDR3 is TGCGCCAGCAGCTTGGAATCCGAGCAGTACTTC. This gives the protein CASSLESEQYF.

This clone appeared a few times. The chain employs TRBV7-2 and TRBJ2-7, with D unclear. Germline V CDR1 and CDR2: SGHTA, FQGNSA. Trimming pared 1 base from V and 0 bases from J, leaving 10 bases between. This CDR3 contains 15 residues. The CDR3 nucleotides are TGTGCCAGCAGCTTAGACAGCACCATCTCCTACGAGCAGTACTTC. It translates to CASSLDSTISYEQYF.

The rearrangement links TRBV6-1 to TRBJ2-1; D possibly uses TRBD1 or TRBD2 (6 bases each). Germline values: CDR1 MNHNS, CDR2 SASEGT. The CDR3 is 16 residues long. V was shortened by 1 base and J by 3 bases, with 13 bases between the two germline ends. The CDR3: CASSEEGGSNYNEQFF. The CDR3 DNA reads as TGTGCCAGCAGTGAAGAGGGGGGAAGTAACTACAATGAGCAGTTCTTC.

The V call is TRBV6-5, the J call TRBJ2-1; possible D gene TRBD2, 5 bases. The CDR3 runs to 15 residues. The V end was cut by 6 bases, the J end by 0 bases, with 12 bases between. Germline values: CDR1 MNHEY, CDR2 SVGAGI. The CDR3 bases are TGTGCCAGCAGGGGAAGCGGAAGCTCCTACAATGAGCAGTTCTTC. Protein: CASRGSGSSYNEQFF.

This chain links TRBV5-1 with TRBJ1-1; 7 nucleotides match TRBD1. CDR1 is SGHRS, CDR2 YFSETQ, per germline. Trimming took 4 bases from V and 1 from J; bases not matched to a gene: 1. The CDR3 extends over 13 amino acids. Here the CDR3 DNA reads TGCGCCAGCAGCGGGACAGAGAACACTGAAGCTTTCTTT. It yields the protein CASSGTENTEAFF.

CDR3 loop: CASSWTGGITGELFF. The CDR3 nucleotides are TGTGCCAGCAGCTGGACAGGGGGCATAACCGGGGAGCTGTTTTTT. The chain uses TRBV11-2 and TRBJ2-2, with 11 bases matching TRBD1. This CDR3 region has 15 residues. J was trimmed by 5 bases and V by 4 bases; bases with no gene match: 3. Germline CDR1 is SGHAT and CDR2 is FQNNGV.

V usage is TRBV30 and J usage is TRBJ2-7, with 8 bases that match TRBD2. Losses at the gene ends were 2 bases for V and 3 bases for J; bases not matched to a gene: 9. This CDR3 region has 15 residues. Germline values: CDR1 GTSNPN, CDR2 SVGIG (reference sequence). In DNA form, the CDR3 reads TGTGCCTGGAGTCCTCCCGTGAGCGGGAGCTACGAGCAGTACTTC. Translated: CAWSPPVSGSYEQYF.

The chain is built from TRBV2 and TRBJ2-7, with a possible D match to TRBD1 (6 bases). The CDR3 totals 14 residues. The V end lost 6 bases, the J end lost 1 base, and 13 bases lay between the germline ends. Germline V gene sequence: CDR1 SNHLY, CDR2 FYNNEI. The CDR3 nucleotides are TGTGCCAGCAGCCTCGGGACATCGTCCTACGAGCAGTACTTC. Its translation is CASSLGTSSYEQYF.

CDR3 sequence reads: CASQGCRGYTF. The CDR3 DNA follows: TGCGCCAGCCAGGGGTGCCGGGGCTACACCTTC. This chain connects TRBV23-1 to TRBJ1-2, with TRBD1 as a possible D gene (6 bases). TRBV23-1 is an open reading frame whose function is uncertain. There are 11 residues in the CDR3. The V end was cut by 8 bases, the J end by 8 bases, with 12 bases between.

With regard to this clone: A far larger clone is off by one base, so a read error is likely. This chain joins TRBV6-6 and TRBJ1-2; maybe TRBD1 (5 bases). The CDR3 sequence is 15 residues long. The germline CDR1 and CDR2 sequences are MNHNY and SVGAGI (reference sequence). V dropped 4 bases and J dropped 4 bases, with 16 bases sitting between them. CDR3 amino acids: CASSLSPRVGYGYTF. CDR3 sequence (DNA): TGTGCCAGCAGTTTATCCCCCAGGGTGGGCTATGGCTACACCTTC.

This clone was detected only a few times. The chain joins TRBV7-9 to TRBJ2-7; 7 bases fit TRBD2. Germline V lookup: CDR1 SEHNR, CDR2 FQNEAQ (reference sequence). The J segment lost 5 bases and the V segment lost 2 bases, leaving 12 bases of the junction unmatched. The CDR3 has 16 residues. The CDR3 reads CASSLLGGGEAHEQYF. The CDR3 DNA reads as TGTGCCAGCAGCTTACTGGGCGGGGGAGAGGCCCACGAGCAGTACTTC. Complete variable domain (other parts from reference TRBV7-9 and TRBJ2-7): DTGVSQNPRHKITKRGQNVTFRCDPISEHNRLYWYRQTLGQGPEFLTYFQNEAQLEKSRLLSDRFSAERPKGSFSTLEIQRTEQGDSAMYLCASSLLGGGEAHEQYFGPGTRLTVT.

The chain carries TRBV15 and TRBJ2-3; D is unclear. V dropped 4 bases and J dropped 4 bases, with 12 bases sitting between them. This CDR3 is built from 14 residues. Germline V gene data show CDR1 as LNHNV and CDR2 as YYDKDF (reference sequence). The CDR3: CATSNSRFADTQYF. In DNA, the CDR3 is TGTGCCACCAGCAACAGTAGATTCGCAGATACGCAGTATTTT.

The J gene is TRBJ1-2, the V gene TRBV29-1; D remains ambiguous. V lost 7 bases, J lost 7 bases, and 13 bases lay in between. Germline CDR1 reads SQVTM; CDR2 reads ANQGSEA. There are 11 residues in the CDR3. The chain's CDR3 is CSARRASGYTF. Here the CDR3 DNA reads TGCAGCGCGAGGAGGGCTTCTGGCTACACCTTC.

The chain is built from TRBV30 and TRBJ2-6; 10 positions match TRBD2. From germline, CDR1 is GTSNPN and CDR2 SVGIG (reference sequence). The CDR3 runs 18 residues. Trimming cost V 0 bases and J 2 bases; bases outside gene matches: 7. CDR3 nucleotide sequence: TGTGCCTGGAGTGTACCAGCGGGAGGGCTGACTGGGGCCAACGTCCTGACTTTC. Translating gives CAWSVPAGGLTGANVLTF.